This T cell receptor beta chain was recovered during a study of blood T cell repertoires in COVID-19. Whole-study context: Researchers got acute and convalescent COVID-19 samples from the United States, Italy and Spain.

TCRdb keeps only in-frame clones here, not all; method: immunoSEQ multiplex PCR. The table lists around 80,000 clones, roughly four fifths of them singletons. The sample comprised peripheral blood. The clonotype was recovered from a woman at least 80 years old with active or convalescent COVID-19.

The CDR3 DNA follows: TGTGCCAGCTCATCCCGCGTAGCGGGGGCCGCGAACACCGGGGAGCTGTTTTTT. This sequence encodes CASSSRVAGAANTGELFF. The chain combines TRBV18 with TRBJ2-2, with 9 bases fitting TRBD2. CDR3 length: 18 amino acids. The germline V gene encodes CDR1 KGHSH and CDR2 LQKENI. J gave up 0 bases and V 5 bases, and 10 bases lay outside the gene matches.